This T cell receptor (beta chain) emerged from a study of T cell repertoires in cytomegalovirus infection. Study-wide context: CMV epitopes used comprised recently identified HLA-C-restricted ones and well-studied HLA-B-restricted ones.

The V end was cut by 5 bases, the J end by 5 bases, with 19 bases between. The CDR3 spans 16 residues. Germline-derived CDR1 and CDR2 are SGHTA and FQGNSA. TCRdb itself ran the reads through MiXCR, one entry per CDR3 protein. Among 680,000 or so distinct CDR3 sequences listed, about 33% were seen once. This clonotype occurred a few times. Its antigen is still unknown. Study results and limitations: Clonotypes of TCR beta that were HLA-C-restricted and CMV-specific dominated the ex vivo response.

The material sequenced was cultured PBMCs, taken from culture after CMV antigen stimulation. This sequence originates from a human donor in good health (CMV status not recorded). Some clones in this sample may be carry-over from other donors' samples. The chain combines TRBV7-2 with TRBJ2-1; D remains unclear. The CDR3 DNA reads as TGTGCCAGCAGCCCCCTCGGGCCGAACCCTAACAATGAGCAGTTCTTC. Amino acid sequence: CASSPLGPNPNNEQFF.